The 12 T cell receptor beta chains below come from one sample, sequenced in a study of T cells in Graves' hyperthyroidism and ophthalmopathy. Using RNA transcripts as the source, TCR beta CDR3 regions were amplified. HTBI primers were used for first-round RT-PCR of the TCR CDR3. TCRdb ran MiXCR on the multiplex PCR reads and lists one entry per CDR3 protein. The data show around 300,000 distinct CDR3 sequences, with around 14% seen just once and approximately 25% held by the top ten. The specimen was blood. These receptors were obtained from a woman in her 30s with Graves' hyperthyroidism.

This clonotype showed up many times. The V call is TRBV7-2, the J call TRBJ2-1; D call uncertain. The CDR3 is made up of 13 amino acids. V lost 4 bases to trimming and J lost 5 bases, with 9 bases between them. Per germline, CDR1 SGHTA and CDR2 FQGNSA. CDR3 region: CASSSVIDNEQFF. Here the CDR3 DNA reads TGTGCCAGCAGCTCCGTTATTGACAATGAGCAGTTCTTC.

The chain is built from TRBV5-5 and TRBJ2-5; tentatively, D is TRBD2 (6 bases). Trimming stripped 4 bases from V and 2 bases from J, with 12 bases between. CDR3 length: 14 residues. Germline V gene lookup returns CDR1 SGHKS and CDR2 YYEKEE (reference sequence). Here the CDR3 reads CASSRGEAQETQYF. The DNA of the CDR3 is TGTGCCAGCAGCCGCGGGGAGGCGCAAGAGACCCAGTACTTC.

The table lists this clonotype with many counts. The chain combines TRBV10-3 with TRBJ2-3; D possibly uses TRBD1 or TRBD2 (6 bases each). The CDR3 totals 16 residues. CDR1 is ENHRY and CDR2 is SYGVKD in the germline V gene. V was cut by 4 bases and J by 5 bases, with 19 bases left in between. CDR3 sequence (DNA): TGTGCCATCAGTGCCACTCAGGGGCTAGCGCAAGATACGCAGTATTTT. This translates into CAISATQGLAQDTQYF.

This clonotype was seen a few times. V gene TRBV9 combines with J gene TRBJ1-2; no firm D call. V was cut by 2 bases and J by 3 bases, with 11 bases left in between. The CDR3 is made up of 14 amino acids. CDR1 and CDR2 from the germline V gene are SGDLS and YYNGEE. CDR3 sequence (DNA): TGTGCCAGCAGCGTTGAGCCTGAGGACTATGGCTACACCTTC. It specifies CASSVEPEDYGYTF.

This clonotype was observed many times. CDR3 DNA sequence: TGTGCCAGCAGCTTAGCCCGGGAAACCGGGGAGCTGTTTTTT. It is translated as CASSLARETGELFF. The chain has TRBV7-2 and TRBJ2-2, with D perhaps matching TRBD2 (5 bases). V lost 0 bases, J lost 5 bases, and 7 bases lay in between. The CDR3 has 14 residues. Germline V gives CDR1 SGHTA, CDR2 FQGNSA.

This clonotype was seen at least ten times. V gene TRBV7-8 combines with J gene TRBJ1-1, with 7 bases matching TRBD1. Losses at the gene ends were 5 bases for V and 6 bases for J; bases not matched to a gene: 12. The CDR3 is made up of 15 amino acids. Germline lookup yields CDR1 SGHVS and CDR2 FQNEAQ. CDR3 coding DNA: TGTGCCAGCAGCCCGAACAGGGGCCGAGGCGCTGAAGCTTTCTTT. It is translated as CASSPNRGRGAEAFF. Full variable domain (missing parts from reference TRBV7-8 and TRBJ1-1): GAGVSQSPRYKVAKRGQDVALRCDPISGHVSLFWYQQALGQGPEFLTYFQNEAQLDKSGLPSDRFFAERPEGSVSTLKIQRTQQEDSAVYLCASSPNRGRGAEAFFGQGTRLTVV.

The gene calls are TRBV4-3 and TRBJ2-3; no reliable D call. Germline V lookup: CDR1 LGHNA, CDR2 YSLEER. V was trimmed by 3 bases and J by 0 bases, leaving 13 bases between them. This CDR3 is built from 16 residues. In nucleotides, the CDR3 is TGCGCCAGCAGCCATGAGTTCACGTCTAGCACAGATACGCAGTATTTT. Protein sequence: CASSHEFTSSTDTQYF.

V and J are TRBV2 and TRBJ2-6; D gene unclear. The CDR3 consists of 15 residues. Per germline, CDR1 SNHLY and CDR2 FYNNEI. V lost 7 bases and J lost 0, with 10 bases in between. This CDR3 is CASTPVLSGANVLTF. In nucleotides, the CDR3 is TGTGCCAGCACGCCAGTCCTCTCTGGGGCCAACGTCCTGACTTTC.

This clonotype turned up a few times. This chain connects TRBV6-1 to TRBJ2-7, with a possible D match to TRBD2 (6 bases). Germline CDR1 MNHNS, CDR2 SASEGT. Trimming stripped 8 bases from V and 3 bases from J, with 17 bases between. The CDR3 contains 14 residues. The CDR3 reads CASDLSNGGYEQYF. In nucleotides, the CDR3 is TGTGCCAGCGACCTCTCGAACGGGGGCTACGAGCAGTACTTC.

This clonotype has only a few counts. V usage is TRBV29-1 and J usage is TRBJ2-2, with TRBD2 identical over 7 bases. J lost 1 base, V lost 5 bases, and 4 bases had no gene match. The germline V gene has CDR1 SQVTM and CDR2 ANQGSEA. The CDR3 extends over 14 amino acids. The CDR3 DNA reads as TGCAGCGTTTTATCGGGAGGGAACACCGGGGAGCTGTTTTTT. Amino acids: CSVLSGGNTGELFF.

This clonotype was detected ten times or more. The chain links TRBV28 to TRBJ2-3; D is unresolved. V lost 4 bases and J 2 bases, leaving 16 bases between the germline ends. The germline V gene encodes CDR1 MDHEN and CDR2 SYDVKM. This CDR3 contains 16 residues. The CDR3 reads CASSSNPTLLTDTQYF. The CDR3 DNA is TGTGCCAGCAGTTCCAATCCGACACTACTCACAGATACGCAGTATTTT.

This clonotype was counted many times. The CDR3 DNA reads as TGTGCCAGCAGTTACCGTCCGCGAGTTACTAGCACAGATACGCAGTATTTT. Its protein is CASSYRPRVTSTDTQYF. This chain joins TRBV6-5 and TRBJ2-3; D is unresolved. Trimming left V 2 bases short and J 0 bases short, with 15 bases between. Germline V gives CDR1 MNHEY, CDR2 SVGAGI. The CDR3 has 17 residues.